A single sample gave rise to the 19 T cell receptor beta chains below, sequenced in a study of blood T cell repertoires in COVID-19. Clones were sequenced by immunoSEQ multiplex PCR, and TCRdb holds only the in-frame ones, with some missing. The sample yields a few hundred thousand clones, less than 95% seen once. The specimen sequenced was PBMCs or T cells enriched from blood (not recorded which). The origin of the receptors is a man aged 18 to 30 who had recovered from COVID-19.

The CDR3 DNA follows: TGTGCCAGCAGCTTAGGACTAGCGGGTTTCTACGAGCAGTACTTC. It translates to CASSLGLAGFYEQYF. The V and J genes are TRBV7-2 and TRBJ2-7; 10 bases align to TRBD2. The CDR3 is made up of 15 amino acids. Germline-derived CDR1 and CDR2 are SGHTA and FQGNSA. J was trimmed by 3 bases and V by 1 base; bases with no gene match: 3.

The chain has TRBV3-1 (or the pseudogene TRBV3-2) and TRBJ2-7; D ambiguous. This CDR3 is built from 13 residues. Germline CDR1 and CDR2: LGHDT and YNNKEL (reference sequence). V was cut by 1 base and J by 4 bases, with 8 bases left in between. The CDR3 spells CASSQGSVYEQYF. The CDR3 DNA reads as TGTGCCAGCAGCCAAGGTAGTGTGTACGAGCAGTACTTC.

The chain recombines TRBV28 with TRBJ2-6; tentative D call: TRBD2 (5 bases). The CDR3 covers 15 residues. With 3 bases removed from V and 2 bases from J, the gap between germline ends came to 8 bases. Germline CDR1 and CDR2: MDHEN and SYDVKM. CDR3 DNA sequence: TGTGCCAGCAGTTTGGGGAGTACTGGGGCCAACGTCCTGACTTTC. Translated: CASSLGSTGANVLTF.

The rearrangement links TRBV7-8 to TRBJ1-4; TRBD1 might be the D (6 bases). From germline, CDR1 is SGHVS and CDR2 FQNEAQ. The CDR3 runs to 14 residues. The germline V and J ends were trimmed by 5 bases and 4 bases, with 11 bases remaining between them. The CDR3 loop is CASSTGQYNEKLFF. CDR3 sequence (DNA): TGTGCCAGCAGCACCGGACAGTATAATGAAAAACTGTTTTTT.

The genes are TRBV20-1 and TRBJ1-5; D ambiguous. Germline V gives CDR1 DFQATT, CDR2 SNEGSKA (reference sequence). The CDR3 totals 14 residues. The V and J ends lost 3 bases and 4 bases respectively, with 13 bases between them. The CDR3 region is CSASSAYPNQPQHF. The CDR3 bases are TGCAGTGCTAGTTCCGCGTACCCTAATCAGCCCCAGCATTTT.

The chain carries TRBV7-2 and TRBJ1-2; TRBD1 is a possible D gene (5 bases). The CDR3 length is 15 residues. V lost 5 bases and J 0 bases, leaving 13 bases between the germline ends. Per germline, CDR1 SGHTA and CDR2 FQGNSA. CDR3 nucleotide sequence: TGTGCCAGCAGCATCCAGGAGGGGACTAACTATGGCTACACCTTC. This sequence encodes CASSIQEGTNYGYTF.

The CDR3 spells CASGLVQGAISYGYTF. CDR3 in DNA: TGTGCTAGTGGTTTGGTACAGGGGGCAATTTCCTATGGCTACACCTTC. The chain is built from TRBV12-5 and TRBJ1-2; 9 positions agree with TRBD1. V lost 0 bases and J lost 4; bases outside the gene matches: 6. The CDR3 is 16 amino acids. Looked up from germline, CDR1 is LGHNT and CDR2 is FRNRAP.

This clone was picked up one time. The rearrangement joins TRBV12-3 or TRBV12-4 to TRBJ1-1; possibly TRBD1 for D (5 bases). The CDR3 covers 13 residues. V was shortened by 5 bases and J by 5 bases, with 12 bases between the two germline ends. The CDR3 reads CASSTQGNTEAFF. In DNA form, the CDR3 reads TGTGCCAGCAGTACCCAGGGAAATACTGAAGCTTTCTTT.

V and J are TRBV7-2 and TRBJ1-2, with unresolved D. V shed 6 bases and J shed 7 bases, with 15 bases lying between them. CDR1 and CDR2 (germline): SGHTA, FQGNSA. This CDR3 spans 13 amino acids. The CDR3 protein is CASRVAGFLGYTF. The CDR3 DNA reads TGTGCCAGCAGGGTGGCGGGGTTTCTTGGCTACACCTTC.

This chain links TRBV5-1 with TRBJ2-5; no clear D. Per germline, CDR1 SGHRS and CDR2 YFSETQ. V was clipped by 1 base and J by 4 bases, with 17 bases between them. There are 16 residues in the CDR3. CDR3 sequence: CASSLSTLRPAETQYF. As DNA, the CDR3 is TGCGCCAGCAGCTTGTCCACGTTGAGGCCCGCAGAGACCCAGTACTTC.

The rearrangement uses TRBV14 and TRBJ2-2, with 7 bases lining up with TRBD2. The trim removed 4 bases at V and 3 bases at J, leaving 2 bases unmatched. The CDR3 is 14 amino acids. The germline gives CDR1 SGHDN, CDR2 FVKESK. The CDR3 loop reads CASSLLADTGELFF. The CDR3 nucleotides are TGTGCCAGCAGCCTGCTAGCGGACACCGGGGAGCTGTTTTTT.

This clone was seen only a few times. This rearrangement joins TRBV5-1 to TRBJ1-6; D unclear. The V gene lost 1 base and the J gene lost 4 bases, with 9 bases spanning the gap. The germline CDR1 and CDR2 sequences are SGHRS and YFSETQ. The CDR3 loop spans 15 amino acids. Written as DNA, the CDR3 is TGCGCCAGCAGCTTGCAACAGATGTATAATTCACCCCTCCACTTT. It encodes CASSLQQMYNSPLHF.

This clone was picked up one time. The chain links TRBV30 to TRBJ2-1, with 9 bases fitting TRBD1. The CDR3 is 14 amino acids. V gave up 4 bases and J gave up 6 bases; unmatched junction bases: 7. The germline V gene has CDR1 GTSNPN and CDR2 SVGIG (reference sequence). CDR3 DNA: TGTGCCTGGACTTCTCTGGGACAGGGCAATGAGCAGTTCTTC. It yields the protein CAWTSLGQGNEQFF.

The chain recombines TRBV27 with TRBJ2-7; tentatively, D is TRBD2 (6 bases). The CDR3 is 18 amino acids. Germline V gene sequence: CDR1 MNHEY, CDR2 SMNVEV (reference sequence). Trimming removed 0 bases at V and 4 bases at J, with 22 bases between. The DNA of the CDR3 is TGTGCCAGCAGTTTATCGGCTCGAGGTGGGAGGCTGGGGTACGAGCAGTACTTC. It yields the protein CASSLSARGGRLGYEQYF.

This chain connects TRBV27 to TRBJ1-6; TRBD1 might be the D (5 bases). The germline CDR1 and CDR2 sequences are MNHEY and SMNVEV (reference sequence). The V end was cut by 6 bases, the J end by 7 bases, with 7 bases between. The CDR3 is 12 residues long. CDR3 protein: CASRTANSPLHF. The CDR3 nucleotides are TGTGCCAGCAGGACAGCGAATTCACCCCTCCACTTT.

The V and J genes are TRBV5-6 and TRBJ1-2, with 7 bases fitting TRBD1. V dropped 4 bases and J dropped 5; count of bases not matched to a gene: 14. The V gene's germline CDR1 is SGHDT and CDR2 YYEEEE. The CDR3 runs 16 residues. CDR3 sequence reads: CASSQTPGQLVYGYTF. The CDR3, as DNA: TGTGCCAGCAGCCAAACTCCGGGACAGCTCGTTTATGGCTACACCTTC.

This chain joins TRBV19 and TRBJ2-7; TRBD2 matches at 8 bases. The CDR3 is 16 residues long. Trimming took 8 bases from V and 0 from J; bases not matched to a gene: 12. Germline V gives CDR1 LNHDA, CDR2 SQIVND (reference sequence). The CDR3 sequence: CASRELAGSSSYEQYF. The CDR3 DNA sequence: TGTGCCAGTCGTGAATTAGCGGGATCCTCCTCCTACGAGCAGTACTTC. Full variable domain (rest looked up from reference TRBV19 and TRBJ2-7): DGGITQSPKYLFRKEGQNVTLSCEQNLNHDAMYWYRQDPGQGLRLIYYSQIVNDFQKGDIAEGYSVSREKKESFPLTVTSAQKNPTAFYLCASRELAGSSSYEQYFGPGTRLTVT.

The CDR3 spells CASSNGRKNSYEQYF. The CDR3 bases are TGTGCCAGCTCTAATGGGAGGAAAAACTCCTACGAGCAGTACTTC. The rearrangement uses TRBV6-5 and TRBJ2-7; perhaps TRBD2 as D (6 bases). CDR3 length equals 15 residues. The ends were cut back, 8 bases at V and 0 bases at J, with 17 bases in the middle. Germline V gene data show CDR1 as MNHEY and CDR2 as SVGAGI.

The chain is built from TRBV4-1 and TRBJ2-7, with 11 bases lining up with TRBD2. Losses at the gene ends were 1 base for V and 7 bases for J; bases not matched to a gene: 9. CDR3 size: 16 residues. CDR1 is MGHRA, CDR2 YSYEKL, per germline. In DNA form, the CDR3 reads TGCGCCAGCAGCCAAGTCGTAGGACTAGCGGGCCAGGAGCAGTACTTC. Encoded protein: CASSQVVGLAGQEQYF.